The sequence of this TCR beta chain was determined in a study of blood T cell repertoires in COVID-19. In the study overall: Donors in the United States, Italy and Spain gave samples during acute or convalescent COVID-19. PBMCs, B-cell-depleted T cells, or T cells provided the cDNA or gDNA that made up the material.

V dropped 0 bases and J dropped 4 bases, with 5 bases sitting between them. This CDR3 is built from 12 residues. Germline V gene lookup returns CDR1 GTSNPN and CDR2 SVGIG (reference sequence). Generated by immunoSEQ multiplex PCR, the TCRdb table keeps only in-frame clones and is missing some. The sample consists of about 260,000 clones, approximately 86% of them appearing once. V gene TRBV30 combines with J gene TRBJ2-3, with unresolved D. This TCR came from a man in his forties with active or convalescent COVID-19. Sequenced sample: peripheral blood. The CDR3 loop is CAWSVESDTQYF. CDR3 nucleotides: TGTGCCTGGAGTGTAGAGTCAGATACGCAGTATTTT.